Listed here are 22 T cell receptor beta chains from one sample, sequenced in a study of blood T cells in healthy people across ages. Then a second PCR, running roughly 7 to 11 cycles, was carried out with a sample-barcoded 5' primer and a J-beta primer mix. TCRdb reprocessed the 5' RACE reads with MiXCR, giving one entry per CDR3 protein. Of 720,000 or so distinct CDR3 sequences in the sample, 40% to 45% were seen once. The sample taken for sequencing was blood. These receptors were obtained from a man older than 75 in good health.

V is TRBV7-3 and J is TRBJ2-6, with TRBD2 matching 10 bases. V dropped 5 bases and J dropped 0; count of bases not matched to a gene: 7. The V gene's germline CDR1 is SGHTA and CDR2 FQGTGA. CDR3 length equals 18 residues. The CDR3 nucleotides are TGTGCCAGCAGCCCATCTAGCGGGAGTTTCTCTGGGGCCAACGTCCTGACTTTC. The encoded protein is CASSPSSGSFSGANVLTF.

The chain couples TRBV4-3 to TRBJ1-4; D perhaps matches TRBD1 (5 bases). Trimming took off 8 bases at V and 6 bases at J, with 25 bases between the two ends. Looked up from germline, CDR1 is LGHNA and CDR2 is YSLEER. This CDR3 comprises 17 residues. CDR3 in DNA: TGCGCCAGCGGCAAAACGTCGGGGGTGGGACCACATGAAAAACTGTTTTTT. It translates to CASGKTSGVGPHEKLFF.

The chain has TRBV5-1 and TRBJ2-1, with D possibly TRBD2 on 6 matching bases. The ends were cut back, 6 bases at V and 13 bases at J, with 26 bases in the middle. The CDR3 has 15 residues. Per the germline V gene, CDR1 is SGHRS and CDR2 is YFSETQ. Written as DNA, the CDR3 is TGCGCCAGCAACTCGGAGGGATCCTTCCAGGAGACCCAGTTCTTC. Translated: CASNSEGSFQETQFF.

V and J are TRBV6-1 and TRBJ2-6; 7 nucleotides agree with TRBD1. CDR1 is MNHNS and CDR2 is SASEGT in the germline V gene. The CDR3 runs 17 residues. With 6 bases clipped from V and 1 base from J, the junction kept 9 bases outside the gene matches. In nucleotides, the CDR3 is TGTGCCAGCAGCGTGACAGGGTTGGTGTCTGGGGCCAACGTCCTGACTTTC. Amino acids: CASSVTGLVSGANVLTF.

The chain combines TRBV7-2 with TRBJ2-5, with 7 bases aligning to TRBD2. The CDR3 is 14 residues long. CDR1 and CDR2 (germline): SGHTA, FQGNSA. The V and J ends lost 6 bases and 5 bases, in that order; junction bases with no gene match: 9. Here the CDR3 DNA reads TGTGCCAGCAGTCCGAAGGGGAGGGGCGAGACCCAGTACTTC. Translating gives CASSPKGRGETQYF.

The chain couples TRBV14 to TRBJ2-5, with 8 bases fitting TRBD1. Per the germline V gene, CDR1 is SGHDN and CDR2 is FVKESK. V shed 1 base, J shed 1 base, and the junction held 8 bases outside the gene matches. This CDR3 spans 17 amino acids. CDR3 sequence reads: CASSQAGTGVSQETQYF. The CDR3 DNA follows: TGTGCCAGCAGCCAAGCCGGGACAGGAGTATCCCAAGAGACCCAGTACTTC.

The CDR3 sequence is CASTRTRSYEQYF. CDR3 nucleotide sequence: TGTGCCAGCACCCGGACTAGGTCCTACGAGCAGTACTTC. The V gene is TRBV7-2, the J gene TRBJ2-7; 7 bases agree with TRBD2. CDR1 and CDR2 from the germline V gene are SGHTA and FQGNSA. The CDR3 has 13 amino acids. V lost 7 bases and J lost 1; bases outside the gene matches: 4.

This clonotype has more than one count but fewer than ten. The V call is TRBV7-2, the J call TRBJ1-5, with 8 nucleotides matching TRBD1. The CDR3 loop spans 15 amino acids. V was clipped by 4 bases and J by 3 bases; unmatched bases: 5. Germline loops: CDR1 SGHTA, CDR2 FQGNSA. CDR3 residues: CASSWGQANNQPQHF. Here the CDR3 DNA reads TGTGCCAGCAGCTGGGGACAGGCCAACAATCAGCCCCAGCATTTT.

CDR3 in amino acids: CSVKGLAELLSYNEQFF. As DNA, the CDR3 is TGCAGCGTGAAAGGACTAGCGGAACTCCTCTCCTACAATGAGCAGTTCTTC. This rearrangement joins TRBV29-1 to TRBJ2-1; TRBD2 matches at 10 bases. Germline lookup yields CDR1 SQVTM and CDR2 ANQGSEA. The CDR3 covers 17 residues. With V trimmed by 6 bases and J by 0 bases, 11 bases remained unmatched.

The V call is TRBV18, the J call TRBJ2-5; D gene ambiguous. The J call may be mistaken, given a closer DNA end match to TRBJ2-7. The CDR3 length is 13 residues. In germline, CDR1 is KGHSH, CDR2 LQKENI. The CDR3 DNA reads TGTGCCAGCTCACCGGAAGTCCTAGGCGAGCAGTACTTC. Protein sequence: CASSPEVLGEQYF.

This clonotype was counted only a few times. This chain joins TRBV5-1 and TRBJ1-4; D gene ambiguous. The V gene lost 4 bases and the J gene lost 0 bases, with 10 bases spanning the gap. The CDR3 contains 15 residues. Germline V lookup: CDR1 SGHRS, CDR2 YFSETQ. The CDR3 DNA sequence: TGCGCCAGCAGCCGCCTCGGAGCAACTAATGAAAAACTGTTTTTT. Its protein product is CASSRLGATNEKLFF.

CDR3 nucleotide sequence: TGTGCCAGCAGGCGTCGAACAGGGGGCAAAGGCGGCTACACCTTC. This encodes CASRRRTGGKGGYTF. The V gene is TRBV6-5, the J gene TRBJ1-2; 9 positions match TRBD1. Per the germline V gene, CDR1 is MNHEY and CDR2 is SVGAGI. Germline trimming cut 6 bases from V and 8 bases from J; bases unmatched to any gene: 13. The CDR3 runs to 15 residues.

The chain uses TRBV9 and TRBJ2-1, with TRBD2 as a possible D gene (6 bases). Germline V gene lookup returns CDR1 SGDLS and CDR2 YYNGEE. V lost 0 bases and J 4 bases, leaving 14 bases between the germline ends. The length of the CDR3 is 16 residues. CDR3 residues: CASSVGGEVGYNEQFF. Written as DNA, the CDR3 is TGTGCCAGCAGCGTAGGAGGGGAGGTGGGATACAATGAGCAGTTCTTC.

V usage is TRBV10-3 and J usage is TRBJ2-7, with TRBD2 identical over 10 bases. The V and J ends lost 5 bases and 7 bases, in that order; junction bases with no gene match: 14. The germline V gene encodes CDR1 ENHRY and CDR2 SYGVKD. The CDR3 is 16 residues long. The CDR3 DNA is TGTGCCATCAGTCCTTTAGCGGGGGGTATAAATAATGAGCAGTACTTC. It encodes CAISPLAGGINNEQYF.

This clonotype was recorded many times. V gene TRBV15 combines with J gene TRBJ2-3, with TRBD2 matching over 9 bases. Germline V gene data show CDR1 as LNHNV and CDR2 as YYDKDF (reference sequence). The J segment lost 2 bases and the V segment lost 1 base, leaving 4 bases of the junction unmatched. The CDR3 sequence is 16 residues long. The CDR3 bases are TGTGCCACCAGCAGAGGTAGCGGGAGCTCCACAGATACGCAGTATTTT. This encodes CATSRGSGSSTDTQYF.

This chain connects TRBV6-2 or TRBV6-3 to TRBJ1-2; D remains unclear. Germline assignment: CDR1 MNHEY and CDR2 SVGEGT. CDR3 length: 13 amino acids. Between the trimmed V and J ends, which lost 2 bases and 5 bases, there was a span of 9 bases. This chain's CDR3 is CASSYTQEYGYTF. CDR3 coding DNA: TGTGCCAGCAGTTACACGCAGGAGTATGGCTACACCTTC.

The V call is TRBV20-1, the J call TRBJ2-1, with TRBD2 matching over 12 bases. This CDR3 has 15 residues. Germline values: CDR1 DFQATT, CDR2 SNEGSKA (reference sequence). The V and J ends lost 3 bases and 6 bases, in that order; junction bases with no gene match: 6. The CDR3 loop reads CSARTSGSFSNEQFF. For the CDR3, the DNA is TGCAGTGCTAGGACTAGCGGGAGTTTTTCCAATGAGCAGTTCTTC.

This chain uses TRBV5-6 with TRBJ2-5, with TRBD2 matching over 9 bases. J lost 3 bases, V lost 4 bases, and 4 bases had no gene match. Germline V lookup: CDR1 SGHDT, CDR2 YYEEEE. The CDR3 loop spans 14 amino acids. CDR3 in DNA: TGTGCCAGCAGCGGGCGGGGGGGAAAAGAGACCCAGTACTTC. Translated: CASSGRGGKETQYF.

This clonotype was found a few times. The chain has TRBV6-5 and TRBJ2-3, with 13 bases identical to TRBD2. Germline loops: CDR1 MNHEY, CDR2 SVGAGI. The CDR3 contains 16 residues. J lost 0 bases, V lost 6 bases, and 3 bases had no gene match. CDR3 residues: CASRRTSGGSTDTQYF. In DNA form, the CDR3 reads TGTGCCAGCAGAAGGACTAGCGGGGGCAGCACAGATACGCAGTATTTT.

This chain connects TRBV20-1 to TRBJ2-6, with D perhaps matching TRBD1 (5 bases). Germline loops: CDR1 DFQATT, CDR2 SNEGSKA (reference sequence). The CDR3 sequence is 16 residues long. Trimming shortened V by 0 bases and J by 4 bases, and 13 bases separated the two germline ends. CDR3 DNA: TGCAGTGCTAGAGAGCAGGGTTCTTCGGGGGCCAACGTCCTGACTTTC. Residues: CSAREQGSSGANVLTF.

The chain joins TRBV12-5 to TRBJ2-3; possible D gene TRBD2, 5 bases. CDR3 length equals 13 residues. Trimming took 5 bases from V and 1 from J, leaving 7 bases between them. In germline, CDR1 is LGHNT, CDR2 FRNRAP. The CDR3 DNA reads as TGTGCTAGTGGTCCGAGGGGCACAGATACGCAGTATTTT. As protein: CASGPRGTDTQYF. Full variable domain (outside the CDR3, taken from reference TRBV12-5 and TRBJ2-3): DARVTQTPRHKVTEMGQEVTMRCQPILGHNTVFWYRQTMMQGLELLAYFRNRAPLDDSGMPKDRFSAEMPDATLATLKIQPSEPRDSAVYFCASGPRGTDTQYFGPGTRLTVL.

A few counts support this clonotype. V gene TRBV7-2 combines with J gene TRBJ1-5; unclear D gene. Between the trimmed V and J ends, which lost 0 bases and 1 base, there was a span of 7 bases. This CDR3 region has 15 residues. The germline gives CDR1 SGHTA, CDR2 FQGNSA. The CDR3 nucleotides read TGTGCCAGCAGCTTAGCAGGCAGGAGCAATCAGCCCCAGCATTTT. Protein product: CASSLAGRSNQPQHF.